Below are 19 T cell receptor beta chains sequenced from a single sample in a study of T cells in Graves' hyperthyroidism and ophthalmopathy. The source material, RNA transcripts, was used to amplify TCR beta CDR3 regions. Researchers ran a first-round RT-PCR on the TCR CDR3 using the HTBI primer set. TCRdb reanalysed the multiplex PCR reads using MiXCR and keeps one entry per CDR3 protein. The repertoire holds some 800,000 distinct CDR3 sequences, around 38% seen once, with approximately 8.7% in the top ten. The specimen sequenced was blood. The receptors originated from a man younger than 35 with Graves' hyperthyroidism.

The chain uses TRBV5-1 and TRBJ1-2; possible D gene TRBD1, 6 bases. There are 15 residues in the CDR3. With 0 bases removed from V and 6 bases from J, the gap between germline ends came to 15 bases. From germline, CDR1 is SGHRS and CDR2 YFSETQ. CDR3 protein: CASSLEQGIGDGYTF. CDR3 nucleotide sequence: TGCGCCAGCAGCTTGGAGCAGGGGATAGGAGATGGCTACACCTTC.

The chain couples TRBV10-3 to TRBJ1-5; 9 positions agree with TRBD1. CDR3 length: 18 residues. The V gene's germline CDR1 is ENHRY and CDR2 SYGVKD. Trimming took 6 bases from V and 0 from J; bases not matched to a gene: 12. Here the CDR3 DNA reads TGTGCCATCAGCAAAACAGGGGGCGAGTTAACTAGCAATCAGCCCCAGCATTTT. It codes for CAISKTGGELTSNQPQHF.

V gene TRBV10-3 combines with J gene TRBJ1-3; the match to TRBD1 covers 7 bases. This CDR3 has 12 amino acids. Looked up from germline, CDR1 is ENHRY and CDR2 is SYGVKD. With V trimmed by 7 bases and J by 7 bases, 4 bases remained unmatched. CDR3 amino acids: CAITPQGNTIYF. The CDR3, as DNA: TGTGCCATCACTCCACAGGGGAACACCATATATTTT.

This clonotype was seen at least ten times. The chain is built from TRBV9 and TRBJ2-5; TRBD1 agrees at 8 bases. Trimming cost V 3 bases and J 2 bases; bases outside gene matches: 3. Germline V gene sequence: CDR1 SGDLS, CDR2 YYNGEE. The CDR3 totals 14 residues. CDR3 sequence (DNA): TGTGCCAGCAGCGAGCAGGGGGCGCAAGAGACCCAGTACTTC. This encodes CASSEQGAQETQYF.

This clonotype was picked up one time. The chain employs TRBV4-1 and TRBJ1-5; maybe TRBD1 (6 bases). The CDR3 is 14 residues long. V was pared by 5 bases and J by 4 bases, with 12 bases between. CDR1 is MGHRA, CDR2 YSYEKL, per germline. CDR3 region: CASSDGGWNQPQHF. CDR3 coding DNA: TGCGCCAGCAGCGATGGGGGCTGGAATCAGCCCCAGCATTTT.

This clonotype was found many times. This rearrangement joins TRBV7-9 to TRBJ1-6; TRBD1 agrees at 7 bases. The CDR3 totals 14 residues. The J segment lost 10 bases and the V segment lost 5 bases, leaving 8 bases of the junction unmatched. CDR1 SEHNR and CDR2 FQNEAQ come from the germline V gene (reference sequence). CDR3 bases: TGTGCCAGCAGCCAGGGACAGTCCAAATCACCCCTCCACTTT. Protein sequence: CASSQGQSKSPLHF.

The rearrangement uses TRBV5-1 and TRBJ2-7, with 10 nucleotides matching TRBD1. The CDR3 covers 17 residues. Trimming removed 0 bases from V and 5 bases from J; junction bases left unmatched: 11. Germline V gene lookup returns CDR1 SGHRS and CDR2 YFSETQ. The CDR3 DNA is TGCGCCAGCAGCTTGGGATGGAGGGACAGGGGTGTTGACGAGCAGTACTTC. It specifies CASSLGWRDRGVDEQYF.

This clonotype was seen repeatedly, ten times or more. The V and J genes are TRBV11-2 and TRBJ2-5, with no clear D. Germline CDR1 is SGHAT and CDR2 is FQNNGV. The CDR3 totals 12 residues. V gave up 4 bases and J gave up 1 base, with 4 bases separating them. CDR3 DNA: TGTGCCAGCAGCTGGCCCCAAGAGACCCAGTACTTC. Translation gives CASSWPQETQYF.

This chain connects TRBV7-9 to TRBJ2-5, with TRBD2 matching over 9 bases. Germline values: CDR1 SEHNR, CDR2 FQNEAQ (reference sequence). V shed 4 bases, J shed 6 bases, and the junction held 15 bases outside the gene matches. The CDR3 extends over 17 amino acids. For the CDR3, the DNA is TGTGCCAGCAGCTCCTCCGGGGGCGGGGGGGCGTTCAAGACCCAGTACTTC. It is translated as CASSSSGGGGAFKTQYF.

This clonotype was detected a few times. The chain links TRBV27 to TRBJ1-6; D may be TRBD1 (5 bases). The V end was cut by 5 bases, the J end by 8 bases, with 16 bases between. The germline V gene encodes CDR1 MNHEY and CDR2 SMNVEV (reference sequence). The CDR3 is made up of 15 amino acids. The CDR3 region is CASSPSRGWDSPLHF. For the CDR3, the DNA is TGTGCCAGCAGTCCCTCGAGGGGTTGGGATTCACCCCTCCACTTT.

This clonotype occurred a few times. V gene TRBV13 combines with J gene TRBJ2-7; no reliable D call. The germline V gene encodes CDR1 PRHDT and CDR2 FYEKMQ (reference sequence). V lost 5 bases and J lost 4, with 12 bases in between. CDR3 length: 13 amino acids. The CDR3 DNA reads TGTGCCAGCAGCGGGTCCGGTCTATACGAGCAGTACTTC. Protein: CASSGSGLYEQYF. Combining the CDR3 with reference TRBV13 and TRBJ2-7 gives the whole variable domain AAGVIQSPRHLIKEKRETATLKCYPIPRHDTVYWYQQGPGQDPQFLISFYEKMQSDKGSIPDRFSAQQFSDYHSELNMSSLELGDSALYFCASSGSGLYEQYFGPGTRLTVT.

To note about this clonotype: This CDR3 fails to terminate in the conserved phenylalanine or tryptophan, so it likely reflects a read error. The limits of the CDR3 on the DNA are not certain, so only TCRdb's listed CDR3 is given. The chain carries TRBV12-3 or TRBV12-4 and TRBJ2-7; the D call TRBD1 from the table was never checked on the DNA. The CDR3 contains 11 residues when both ends are counted. The CDR3 sequence: CASIPGGSASE.

This clonotype was counted a single time. At one end, the junction sequence differs from germline, possibly due to a read error. The chain is built from TRBV5-5 and TRBJ1-1, with D maybe TRBD1 (5 bases). The CDR3 sequence is 16 residues long. CDR1 SGHKS and CDR2 YYEKEE come from the germline V gene (reference sequence). Here the CDR3 DNA reads TGCGCCAGCAGCCAAGAAGATAAGGACCTGGGGGCTGAAGCTTTCTTT. This encodes CASSQEDKDLGAEAFF.

The rearrangement links TRBV24-1 to TRBJ2-1; the match to TRBD1 covers 8 bases. Germline V gene lookup returns CDR1 KGHDR and CDR2 SFDVKD. The CDR3 contains 14 residues. V lost 5 bases and J lost 7; bases outside the gene matches: 6. The CDR3 DNA is TGTGCCACCAGTGGGGACAGGATGCGGAATGAGCAGTTCTTC. Amino acids: CATSGDRMRNEQFF.

V is TRBV24-1 and J is TRBJ2-3, with D possibly matching TRBD1 (5 bases). The CDR3 covers 14 residues. Per germline, CDR1 KGHDR and CDR2 SFDVKD. The V end lost 1 base, the J end lost 4 bases, and 8 bases lay between the germline ends. This CDR3 is CATSDLDSPDTQYF. CDR3 sequence (DNA): TGTGCCACCAGTGATTTAGACAGCCCAGATACGCAGTATTTT.

The rearrangement joins TRBV5-1 to TRBJ2-7; no clear D gene. V lost 4 bases, J lost 5 bases, and 13 bases lay in between. The CDR3 has 13 amino acids. The germline V gene encodes CDR1 SGHRS and CDR2 YFSETQ. This CDR3 reads CASSPYDQDEQYF. The CDR3 bases are TGCGCCAGCAGCCCGTATGATCAGGACGAGCAGTACTTC.

V gene TRBV5-6 combines with J gene TRBJ1-1; no firm D call. Trimming cost V 0 bases and J 0 bases, with 9 bases left between them. This CDR3 region has 15 residues. The germline V gene encodes CDR1 SGHDT and CDR2 YYEEEE. In DNA, the CDR3 is TGTGCCAGCAGCTTGGCCAGGCACATGAACACTGAAGCTTTCTTT. Its translation: CASSLARHMNTEAFF.

This clonotype has a count of ten or more. This CDR3 is CASSVGGTGFNTEAFF. DNA of the CDR3: TGTGCCAGCAGCGTAGGCGGGACAGGCTTCAACACTGAAGCTTTCTTT. The rearrangement joins TRBV9 to TRBJ1-1, with 8 bases that match TRBD1. V was pared by 0 bases and J by 2 bases, with 6 bases of the junction left unmatched. The CDR3 consists of 16 residues. Looked up from germline, CDR1 is SGDLS and CDR2 is YYNGEE.

About this clonotype itself: A read error may explain this, as a much larger clone is one base away. This chain connects TRBV29-1 to TRBJ1-2, with D unresolved. Germline V gene lookup returns CDR1 SQVTM and CDR2 ANQGSEA. The CDR3 loop spans 14 amino acids. CDR3 in amino acids: CSAEDMRQNYGYTF. In nucleotides, the CDR3 is TGCAGCGCTGAAGATATGCGGCAAAACTATGGCTACACCTTC.